This entry features one T cell receptor beta chain sequence. This clone's antigen is unknown. No much larger clonotype is one base removed from it; base qualities were not supplied. The trial excluded patients who had a history of autoimmune disease or were on systemic immunosuppression. In every dose cohort, peripheral blood was drawn for TCR sequencing at baseline, cycle 4 day 1, and cycle 7 day 1. The samples were taken from a phase I, first-in-human, multicenter, open-label dose-escalation trial of ivuxolimab. Adults with locally advanced or metastatic head and neck squamous cell, hepatocellular, melanoma or renal cell carcinoma were enrolled in the trial. Before TCR sequencing, CD4+ T cells and CD8+ T cells from peripheral blood were sorted into separate populations. The entry originates in a study of OX40 agonist ivuxolimab in advanced cancers. The study in broad terms: The costimulatory receptor OX40 (CD134) was targeted by ivuxolimab, a fully human IgG2 agonistic monoclonal antibody. Partial responses occurred in three dose-escalation patients, of whom one had hepatocellular carcinoma and two had cutaneous melanoma. In the dose-escalation cohort, about four fifths of patients were male, and the mean age was 60 years with a range of about 20 to 80. Of the 50 to 55 dose-escalation patients, hepatocellular carcinoma was present in approximately 20, melanoma in roughly 15, renal cell carcinoma in 9 and head and neck cancer in 9. Intravenous ivuxolimab was administered to patients every 2 weeks at six dose levels: 0.01, 0.1, 0.3, 1.5, 3 and 10 mg/kg. Prior anti-PD-1, anti-PD-L1 or anti-CTLA-4 therapy was permitted, and checkpoint inhibitors had been received by roughly two fifths of dose-escalation patients. Peripheral TCRbeta sequencing was intended to test whether TCR sequence diversity was altered and clonal T-cell expansion was caused by ivuxolimab. The paper describes the monotherapy dose-escalation part (N ≈ 49 patients) of the phase I trial of ivuxolimab.

Summary of the overall study and its limitations: On average, CD8+ T cells showed more expanded clones than CD4+ T cells after ivuxolimab. The antigen specificity of the clonally expanded peripheral T cells was not determined. In partial responders in the 0.1-3.0 mg/kg groups, normalized peripheral clonal expansion was found to be among the lowest, especially among CD8+ T cells. Low levels of normalized T-cell clonal expansion were also seen in some patients who did not respond. Clonal expansion of both CD4+ and CD8+ blood T cells was observed from baseline to week 6 at doses 0.1 to 3.0 mg/kg.

Genomic DNA was extracted from sorted cells for sequencing of the TCRbeta CDR3 region. The immunoSEQ Assay was used for sequencing of TCRbeta CDR3 regions. TCRdb holds this immuneACCESS table with in-frame rearrangements only. Some clones are missing; in checked studies, unresolved V genes explain under half, and the rest has no known cause. The sample yields 25,000 to 30,000 clones; almost 80% were counted once. More than 9.5% of the sample comes from the top ten. This clonotype originated in an adult with an advanced solid tumor such as melanoma, head and neck, liver or kidney cancer. The sequencing here drew on CD4+ or CD8+ T cells sorted from blood, taken in a trial of the OX40 agonist ivuxolimab.

The nucleotide sequence is given as TGTGCCAGCAGCTCTCTCCTAGGACAGGGCGTTTCACCCCTCCACTTT. Its protein reads: CASSSLLGQGVSPLHF. The chain is encoded by TRBV7-2 joined to TRBJ1-6, and 8 bases in between align with TRBD1. CDR1 and CDR2 (SGHTA, FQGNSA) derive from the germline V gene. The CDR3, from cysteine to phenylalanine, totals 16 residues. The sequence is cut down to CDR3 DNA, 48 bases in frame from base 1. The germline V end is reduced by 4 bases and the J end by 9 bases; junction bases left unmatched: 11.